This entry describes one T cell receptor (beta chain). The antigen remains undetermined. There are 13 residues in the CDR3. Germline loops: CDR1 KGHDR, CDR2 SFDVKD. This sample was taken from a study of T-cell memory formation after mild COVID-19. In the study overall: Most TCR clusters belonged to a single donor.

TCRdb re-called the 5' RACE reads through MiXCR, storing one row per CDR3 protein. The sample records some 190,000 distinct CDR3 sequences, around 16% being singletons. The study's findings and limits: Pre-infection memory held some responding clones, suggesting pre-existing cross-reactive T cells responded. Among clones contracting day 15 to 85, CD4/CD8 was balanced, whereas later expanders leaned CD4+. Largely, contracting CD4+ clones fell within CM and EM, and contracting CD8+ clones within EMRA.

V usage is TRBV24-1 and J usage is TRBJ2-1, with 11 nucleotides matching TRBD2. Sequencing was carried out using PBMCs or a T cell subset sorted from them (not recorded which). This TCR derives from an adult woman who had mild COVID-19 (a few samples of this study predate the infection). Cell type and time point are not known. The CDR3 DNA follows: TGTGCGACCGGGGCTAGCGGGGGGAATGAGCAGTTCTTC. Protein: CATGASGGNEQFF.